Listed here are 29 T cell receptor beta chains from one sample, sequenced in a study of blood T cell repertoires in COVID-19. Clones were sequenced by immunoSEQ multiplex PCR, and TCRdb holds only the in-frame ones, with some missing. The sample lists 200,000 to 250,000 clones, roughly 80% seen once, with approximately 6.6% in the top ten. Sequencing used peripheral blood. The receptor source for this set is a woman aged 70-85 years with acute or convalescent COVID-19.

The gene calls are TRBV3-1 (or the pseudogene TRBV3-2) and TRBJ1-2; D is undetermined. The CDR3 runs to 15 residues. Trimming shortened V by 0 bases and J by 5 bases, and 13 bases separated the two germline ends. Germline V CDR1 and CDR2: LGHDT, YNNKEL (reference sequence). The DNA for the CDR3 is TGTGCCAGCAGCCAAGATTGGTCAGGCCCGTATGGCTACACCTTC. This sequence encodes CASSQDWSGPYGYTF.

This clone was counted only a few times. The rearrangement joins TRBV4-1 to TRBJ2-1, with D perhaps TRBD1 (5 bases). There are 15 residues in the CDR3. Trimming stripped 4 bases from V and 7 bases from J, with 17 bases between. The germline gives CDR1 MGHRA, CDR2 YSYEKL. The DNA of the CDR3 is TGCGCCAGCAGCCCGGAAGGGGTGAGTCAGAATGAGCAGTTCTTC. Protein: CASSPEGVSQNEQFF.

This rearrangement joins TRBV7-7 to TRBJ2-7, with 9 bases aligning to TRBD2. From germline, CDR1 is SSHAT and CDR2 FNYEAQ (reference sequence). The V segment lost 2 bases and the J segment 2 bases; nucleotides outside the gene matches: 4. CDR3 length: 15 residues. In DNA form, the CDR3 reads TGTGCCAGCAGCTTATGGCTAGCGGGGACCTACGAGCAGTACGTC. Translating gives CASSLWLAGTYEQYV.

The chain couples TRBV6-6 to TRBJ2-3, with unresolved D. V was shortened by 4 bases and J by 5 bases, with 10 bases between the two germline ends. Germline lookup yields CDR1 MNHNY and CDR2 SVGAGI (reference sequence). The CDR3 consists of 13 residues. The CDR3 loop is CASSSPAEDTQYF. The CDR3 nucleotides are TGTGCCAGCAGTTCTCCGGCGGAAGATACGCAGTATTTT.

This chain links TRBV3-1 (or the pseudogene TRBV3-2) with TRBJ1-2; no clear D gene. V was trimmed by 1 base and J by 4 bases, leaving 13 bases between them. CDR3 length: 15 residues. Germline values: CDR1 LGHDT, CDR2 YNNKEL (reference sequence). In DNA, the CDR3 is TGTGCCAGCAGCCAAGGTTTGGGCAGCCTCTATGGCTACACCTTC. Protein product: CASSQGLGSLYGYTF.

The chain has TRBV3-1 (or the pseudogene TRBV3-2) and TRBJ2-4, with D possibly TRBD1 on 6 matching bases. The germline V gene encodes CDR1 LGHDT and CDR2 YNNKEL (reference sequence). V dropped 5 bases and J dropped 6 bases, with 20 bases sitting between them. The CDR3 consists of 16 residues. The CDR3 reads CASSYLPGAGVNIQYF. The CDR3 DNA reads TGTGCCAGCAGCTATCTCCCCGGGGCAGGGGTAAACATTCAGTACTTC.

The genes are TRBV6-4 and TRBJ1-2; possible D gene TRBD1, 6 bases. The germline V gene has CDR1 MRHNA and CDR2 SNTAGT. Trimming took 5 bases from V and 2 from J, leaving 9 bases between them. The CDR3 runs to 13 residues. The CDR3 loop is CASSIDRNYGYTF. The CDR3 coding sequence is TGTGCCAGCAGTATCGACAGGAACTATGGCTACACCTTC.

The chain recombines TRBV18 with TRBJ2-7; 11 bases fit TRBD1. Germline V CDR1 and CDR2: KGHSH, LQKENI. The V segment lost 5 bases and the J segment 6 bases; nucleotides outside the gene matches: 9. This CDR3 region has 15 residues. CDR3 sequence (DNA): TGTGCCAGCTCAGCCCCGGGACAGGGGGTGGGCGAGCAGTACTTC. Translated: CASSAPGQGVGEQYF.

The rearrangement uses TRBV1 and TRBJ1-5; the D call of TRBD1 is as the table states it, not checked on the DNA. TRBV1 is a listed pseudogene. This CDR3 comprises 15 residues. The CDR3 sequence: CTSPPDRYSNQPQHF. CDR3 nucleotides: TGCACCAGCCCCCCCGACAGGTATAGCAATCAGCCCCAGCATTTT.

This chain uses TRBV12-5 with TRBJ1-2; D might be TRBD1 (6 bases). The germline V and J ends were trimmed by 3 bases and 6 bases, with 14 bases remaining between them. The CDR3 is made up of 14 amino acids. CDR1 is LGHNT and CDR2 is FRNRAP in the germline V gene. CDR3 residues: CASGFRQVWNGYTF. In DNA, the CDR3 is TGTGCTAGTGGTTTCAGACAGGTTTGGAATGGCTACACCTTC.

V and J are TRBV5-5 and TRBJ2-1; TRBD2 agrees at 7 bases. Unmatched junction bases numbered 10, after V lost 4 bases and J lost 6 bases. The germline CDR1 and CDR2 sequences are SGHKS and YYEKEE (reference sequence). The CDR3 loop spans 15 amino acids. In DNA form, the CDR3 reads TGTGCCAGCAGCACTGCCGGACTAGGGGCCAATGAGCAGTTCTTC. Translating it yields CASSTAGLGANEQFF.

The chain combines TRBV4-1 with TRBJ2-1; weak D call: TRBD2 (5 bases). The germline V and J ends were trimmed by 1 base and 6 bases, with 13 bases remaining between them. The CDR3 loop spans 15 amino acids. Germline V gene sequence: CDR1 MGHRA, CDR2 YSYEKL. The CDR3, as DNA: TGCGCCAGCAGCCAAGGGGCGGGCAGTCTCAATGAGCAGTTCTTC. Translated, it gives CASSQGAGSLNEQFF.

For the CDR3, the DNA is TGTGCCAGTAGTATAGATCCAGGGGGGTGGCAGCCCCAGCATTTT. Its translation is CASSIDPGGWQPQHF. The gene calls are TRBV19 and TRBJ1-5, with TRBD1 matching 7 bases. V lost 0 bases and J lost 7; bases outside the gene matches: 6. The CDR3 has 15 amino acids. Per the germline V gene, CDR1 is LNHDA and CDR2 is SQIVND (reference sequence).

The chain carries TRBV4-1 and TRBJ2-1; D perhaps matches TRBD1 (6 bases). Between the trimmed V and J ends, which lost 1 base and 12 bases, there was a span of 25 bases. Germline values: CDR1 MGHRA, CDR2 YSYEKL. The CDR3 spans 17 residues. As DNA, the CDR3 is TGCGCCAGCAGCCAAGGTTTCCGGCAGGGGTCTAGAGGGGTGCAGTTCTTC. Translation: CASSQGFRQGSRGVQFF.

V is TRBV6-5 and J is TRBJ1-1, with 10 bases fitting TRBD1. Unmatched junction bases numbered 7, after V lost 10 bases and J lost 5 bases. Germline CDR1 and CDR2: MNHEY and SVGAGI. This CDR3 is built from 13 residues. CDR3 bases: TGTGCCACCTGGGACAGGGGTAAAACTGAAGCTTTCTTT. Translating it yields CATWDRGKTEAFF.

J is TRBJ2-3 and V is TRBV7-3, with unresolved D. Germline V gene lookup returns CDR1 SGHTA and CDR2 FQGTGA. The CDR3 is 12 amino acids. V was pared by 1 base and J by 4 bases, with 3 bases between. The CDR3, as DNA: TGTGCCAGCAGCTTAAGGCCAGATACGCAGTATTTT. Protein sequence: CASSLRPDTQYF.

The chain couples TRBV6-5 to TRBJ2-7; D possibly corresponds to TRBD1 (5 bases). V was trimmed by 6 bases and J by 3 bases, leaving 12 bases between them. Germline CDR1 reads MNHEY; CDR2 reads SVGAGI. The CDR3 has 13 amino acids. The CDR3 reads CASSYDRDYEQYF. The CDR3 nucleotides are TGTGCCAGCAGCTATGACAGAGACTACGAGCAGTACTTC.

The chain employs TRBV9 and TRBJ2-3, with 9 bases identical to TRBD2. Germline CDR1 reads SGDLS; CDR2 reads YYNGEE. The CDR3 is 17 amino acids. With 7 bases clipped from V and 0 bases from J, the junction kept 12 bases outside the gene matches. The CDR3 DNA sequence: TGTGCCAGCGGTCCGGGACTAGCCCGGGGCAGCACAGATACGCAGTATTTT. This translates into CASGPGLARGSTDTQYF.

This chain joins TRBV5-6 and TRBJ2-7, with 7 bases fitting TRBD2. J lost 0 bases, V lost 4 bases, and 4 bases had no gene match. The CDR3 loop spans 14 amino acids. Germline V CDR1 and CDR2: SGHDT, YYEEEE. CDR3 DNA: TGTGCCAGCAGCCCGGGGACTACCTCCTACGAGCAGTACTTC. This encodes CASSPGTTSYEQYF.

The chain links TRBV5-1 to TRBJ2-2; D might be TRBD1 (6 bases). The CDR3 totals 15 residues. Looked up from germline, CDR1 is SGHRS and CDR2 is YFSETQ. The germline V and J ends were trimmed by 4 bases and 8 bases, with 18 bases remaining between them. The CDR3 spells CASSPDPRGAGELFF. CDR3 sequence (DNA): TGCGCCAGCAGCCCAGACCCCAGGGGCGCAGGGGAGCTGTTTTTT.

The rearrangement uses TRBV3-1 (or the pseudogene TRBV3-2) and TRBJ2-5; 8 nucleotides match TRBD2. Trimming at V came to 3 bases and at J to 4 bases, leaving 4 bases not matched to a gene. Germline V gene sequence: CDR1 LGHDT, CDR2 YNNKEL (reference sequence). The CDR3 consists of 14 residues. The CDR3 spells CASSQSGGPETQYF. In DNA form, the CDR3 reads TGTGCCAGCAGCCAGTCGGGGGGGCCAGAGACCCAGTACTTC.

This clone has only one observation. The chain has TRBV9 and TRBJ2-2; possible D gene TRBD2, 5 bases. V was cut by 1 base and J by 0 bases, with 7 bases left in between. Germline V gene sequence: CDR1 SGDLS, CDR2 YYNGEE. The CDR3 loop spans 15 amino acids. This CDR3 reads CASSVRGSNTGELFF. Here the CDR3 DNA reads TGTGCCAGCAGCGTACGGGGATCGAACACCGGGGAGCTGTTTTTT.

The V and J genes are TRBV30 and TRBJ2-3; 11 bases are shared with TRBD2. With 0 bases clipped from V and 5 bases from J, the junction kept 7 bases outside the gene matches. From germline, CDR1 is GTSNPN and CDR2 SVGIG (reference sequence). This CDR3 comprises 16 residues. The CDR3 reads CAWSVYLAGGGDTQYF. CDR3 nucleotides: TGTGCCTGGAGTGTATATCTAGCGGGGGGCGGAGATACGCAGTATTTT.

CDR3 DNA: TGCAGCGTGGCCGGTACGGGGGGCAGGGAGACCCAGTACTTC. Encoded protein: CSVAGTGGRETQYF. V gene TRBV29-1 combines with J gene TRBJ2-5, with D possibly matching TRBD2 (7 bases). The germline V and J ends were trimmed by 6 bases and 5 bases, with 19 bases remaining between them. The CDR3 has 14 amino acids. Germline V gene sequence: CDR1 SQVTM, CDR2 ANQGSEA. The full variable domain, rest sourced from reference TRBV29-1 and TRBJ2-5, is SAVISQKPSRDICQRGTSLTIQCQVDSQVTMMFWYRQQPGQSLTLIATANQGSEATYESGFVIDKFPISRPNLTFSTLTVSNMSPEDSSIYLCSVAGTGGRETQYFGPGTRLLVL.

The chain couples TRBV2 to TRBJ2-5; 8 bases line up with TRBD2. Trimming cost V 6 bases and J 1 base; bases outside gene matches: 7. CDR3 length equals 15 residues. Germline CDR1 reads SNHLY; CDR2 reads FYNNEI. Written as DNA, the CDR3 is TGTGCCAGCAGCCTTAGCGGGGCGTCCCAAGAGACCCAGTACTTC. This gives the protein CASSLSGASQETQYF.

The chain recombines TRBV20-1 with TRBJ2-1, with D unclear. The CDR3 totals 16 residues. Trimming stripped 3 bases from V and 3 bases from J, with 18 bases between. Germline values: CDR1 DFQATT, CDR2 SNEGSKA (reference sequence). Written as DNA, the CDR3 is TGCAGTGCTAGTAAGGTAGCCGCGAACCTCTACAATGAGCAGTTCTTC. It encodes CSASKVAANLYNEQFF.

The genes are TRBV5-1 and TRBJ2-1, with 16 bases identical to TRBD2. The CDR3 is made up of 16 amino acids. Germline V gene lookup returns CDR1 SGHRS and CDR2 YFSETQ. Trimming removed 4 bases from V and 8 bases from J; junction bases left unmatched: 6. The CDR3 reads CASSTGTSGGADEQFF. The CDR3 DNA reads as TGCGCCAGCAGCACGGGGACTAGCGGGGGGGCCGATGAGCAGTTCTTC.

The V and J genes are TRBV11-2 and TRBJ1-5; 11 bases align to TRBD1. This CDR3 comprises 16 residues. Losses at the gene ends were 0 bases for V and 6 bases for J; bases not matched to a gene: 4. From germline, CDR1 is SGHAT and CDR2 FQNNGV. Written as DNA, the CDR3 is TGTGCCAGCAGCTTAGACGGGACAGGGGGTCGTCAGCCCCAGCATTTT. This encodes CASSLDGTGGRQPQHF.

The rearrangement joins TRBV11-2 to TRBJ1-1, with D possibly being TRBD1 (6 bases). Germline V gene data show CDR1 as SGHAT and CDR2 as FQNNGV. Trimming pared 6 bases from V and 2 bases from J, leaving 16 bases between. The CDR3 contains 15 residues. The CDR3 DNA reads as TGTGCCAGCAGTTTCTCCGGGGGGCGAAACACTGAAGCTTTCTTT. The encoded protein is CASSFSGGRNTEAFF.